The 16 T cell receptor beta chains below come from one sample, sequenced in a study of cytomegalovirus exposure and HLA in healthy donors. PCR involved 60 Vbeta and 13 Jbeta primers. Some clones are missing from TCRdb's copy, which holds only in-frame ones; the method was immunoSEQ multiplex PCR. The profile shows just over 150,000 clones, 75% to 90% of them singletons. Sequenced sample: PBMCs. Receptor source: a woman under 30 in good health and CMV-seronegative.

By frequency in the sample, this clone is large. The chain joins TRBV6-4 to TRBJ2-1, with 13 bases that match TRBD2. The CDR3 is made up of 15 amino acids. V was clipped by 4 bases and J by 9 bases; unmatched bases: 6. The germline V gene has CDR1 MRHNA and CDR2 SNTAGT. The CDR3, as DNA: TGTGCCAGCAGTGGGACTAGCGGGAGTAGTAGTGAGCAGTTCTTC. Translated: CASSGTSGSSSEQFF.

This rearrangement joins TRBV19 to TRBJ2-1; 9 bases match TRBD2. Losses at the gene ends were 3 bases for V and 9 bases for J; bases not matched to a gene: 9. The V gene's germline CDR1 is LNHDA and CDR2 SQIVND (reference sequence). This CDR3 has 15 residues. The CDR3 nucleotides read TGTGCCAGTAGTATCATGCTAGCGGGAACTTCTGAGCAGTTCTTC. Residues: CASSIMLAGTSEQFF.

The chain joins TRBV2 to TRBJ1-2, with 10 bases lining up with TRBD1. Germline-derived CDR1 and CDR2 are SNHLY and FYNNEI. The CDR3 is 15 amino acids. With 9 bases clipped from V and 5 bases from J, the junction kept 12 bases outside the gene matches. DNA of the CDR3: TGTGCCAGACGGGACAGGGGAAACCCAAGATATGGCTACACCTTC. Translation: CARRDRGNPRYGYTF.

This sequence joins TRBV28 and TRBJ1-6; D perhaps matches TRBD1 (5 bases). V lost 5 bases, J lost 8 bases, and 10 bases lay in between. CDR3 length: 13 amino acids. Germline lookup yields CDR1 MDHEN and CDR2 SYDVKM. CDR3 in amino acids: CASSPGGDSPLHF. The CDR3 coding sequence is TGTGCCAGCAGTCCGGGAGGGGATTCACCCCTCCACTTT.

As concerns this clone: The junction differs from germline at one of its ends, possibly a read error. The rearrangement uses TRBV7-9 and TRBJ2-1; D unresolved. Germline V gene sequence: CDR1 SEHNR, CDR2 FQNEAQ (reference sequence). This CDR3 region has 17 residues. The CDR3 DNA is TGTTCCAGCAGCTCCCCGATTCTAGGTCTCTGGTACAATGAGCAGTTCTTC. Amino acid sequence: CSSSSPILGLWYNEQFF. The variable domain in full, completed from reference TRBV7-9 and TRBJ2-1, reads DTGVSQNPRHKITKRGQNVTFRCDPISEHNRLYWYRQTLGQGPEFLTYFQNEAQLEKSRLLSDRFSAERPKGSFSTLEIQRTEQGDSAMYLCSSSSPILGLWYNEQFFGPGTRLTVL.

The J gene is TRBJ1-3, the V gene TRBV30; D uncertain. CDR1 GTSNPN and CDR2 SVGIG come from the germline V gene (reference sequence). The CDR3 loop spans 14 amino acids. Between the trimmed V and J ends, which lost 2 bases and 0 bases, there was a span of 8 bases. The CDR3 is CAWSRGSSGNTIYF. The DNA of the CDR3 is TGTGCCTGGAGTAGAGGAAGCTCTGGAAACACCATATATTTT.

This chain joins TRBV5-1 and TRBJ2-5; D unclear. V shed 1 base and J shed 5 bases, with 15 bases lying between them. CDR1 is SGHRS, CDR2 YFSETQ, per germline. This CDR3 spans 15 amino acids. The CDR3 DNA reads TGCGCCAGCAGCTTGAACGCCCGAACCGAGGAGACCCAGTACTTC. Translating it yields CASSLNARTEETQYF.

This clone showed up just once. V and J are TRBV28 and TRBJ1-5, with TRBD1 matching 11 bases. The CDR3 totals 15 residues. V gave up 6 bases and J gave up 6 bases; unmatched junction bases: 7. The germline gives CDR1 MDHEN, CDR2 SYDVKM. The CDR3 sequence is CASSGTGGVGQPQHF. The CDR3 coding sequence is TGTGCCAGCAGCGGGACAGGGGGGGTTGGTCAGCCCCAGCATTTT.

The gene calls are TRBV21-1 and TRBJ1-3. TRBV21-1 is assigned pseudogene status. This CDR3 has 16 amino acids. The CDR3 loop is CASSKFEGCAGNTIYF. CDR3 DNA: TGTGCCAGCAGCAAATTCGAGGGATGTGCAGGAAACACCATATATTTT.

The genes are TRBV27 and TRBJ2-5; 12 bases match TRBD2. The J call may not be correct, given that the DNA end is closer to TRBJ2-7. This CDR3 is 16 amino acids long. The germline CDR1 and CDR2 sequences are MNHEY and SMNVEV (reference sequence). DNA of the CDR3: TGTGCCAGCAGTTTTTTCGGACTAGCGGGGTTCTACGAGCAGTACTTC. Translating it yields CASSFFGLAGFYEQYF.

CDR3 protein: CATSKGTVLNQPQHF. In nucleotides, the CDR3 is TGTGCCACCAGCAAAGGGACAGTCCTTAATCAGCCCCAGCATTTT. The genes are TRBV15 and TRBJ1-5, with TRBD1 identical over 7 bases. The junction had 7 bases not matched to a gene; V was cut back by 4 bases and J by 4 bases. This CDR3 comprises 15 residues. CDR1 is LNHNV, CDR2 YYDKDF, per germline (reference sequence).

The CDR3 DNA sequence: TGTGCCAGCAACAGCGGGGGGCCTTACAATGAGCAGTTCTTC. Translation: CASNSGGPYNEQFF. The chain employs TRBV5-4 and TRBJ2-1; TRBD2 agrees at 9 bases. This CDR3 spans 14 amino acids. Trimming took 6 bases from V and 4 from J; bases not matched to a gene: 5. Germline-derived CDR1 and CDR2 are SGHNT and YYREEE (reference sequence).

The genes are TRBV7-9 and TRBJ1-1; D is perhaps TRBD1 (6 bases). Trimming left V 4 bases short and J 1 base short, with 22 bases between. Germline V gene lookup returns CDR1 SEHNR and CDR2 FQNEAQ (reference sequence). The CDR3 runs 18 residues. This chain's CDR3 is CASSSGPGTTSKNTEAFF. For the CDR3, the DNA is TGTGCCAGCAGCTCGGGGCCCGGGACAACTTCGAAGAACACTGAAGCTTTCTTT. Together with reference TRBV7-9 and TRBJ1-1, the CDR3 gives the full variable domain: DTGVSQNPRHKITKRGQNVTFRCDPISEHNRLYWYRQTLGQGPEFLTYFQNEAQLEKSRLLSDRFSAERPKGSFSTLEIQRTEQGDSAMYLCASSSGPGTTSKNTEAFFGQGTRLTVV.

The rearrangement joins TRBV5-1 to TRBJ2-1; 13 bases agree with TRBD2. The CDR3 is 17 residues long. Germline V gene data show CDR1 as SGHRS and CDR2 as YFSETQ. J lost 1 base, V lost 4 bases, and 5 bases had no gene match. The CDR3 nucleotides are TGCGCCAGCAGCCTGGGACTAGCGGGGCAATCCTACAATGAGCAGTTCTTC. Its protein product is CASSLGLAGQSYNEQFF.

This clone came up a few times. This sequence joins TRBV2 and TRBJ2-7; 7 nucleotides line up with TRBD2. The CDR3 extends over 12 amino acids. V lost 10 bases and J lost 6; bases outside the gene matches: 9. Germline CDR1 and CDR2: SNHLY and FYNNEI. CDR3 bases: TGTGCCACCACACCGACGGGGGGCGAGCAGTACTTC. Translating it yields CATTPTGGEQYF.

V is TRBV2 and J is TRBJ1-2; D may be TRBD1 (6 bases). The CDR3 has 17 amino acids. Trimming stripped 1 base from V and 2 bases from J, with 17 bases between. The germline CDR1 and CDR2 sequences are SNHLY and FYNNEI. The CDR3 here is CASSEGVLGAPNYGYTF. The DNA for the CDR3 is TGTGCCAGCAGTGAAGGAGTCCTGGGGGCGCCGAACTATGGCTACACCTTC. The variable domain in full, with the rest retrieved from reference TRBV2 and TRBJ1-2, is EPEVTQTPSHQVTQMGQEVILRCVPISNHLYFYWYRQILGQKVEFLVSFYNNEISEKSEIFDDQFSVERPDGSNFTLKIRSTKLEDSAMYFCASSEGVLGAPNYGYTFGSGTRLTVV.